These T cell receptor beta chains were read from a single sample in a study of T-cell reconstitution after alpha-beta-depleted transplantation in children. TCRdb itself ran the PCR reads through MiXCR, one entry per CDR3 protein. Of 150,000 to 200,000 distinct CDR3 sequences detected, roughly 7.5% appear once; the ten largest clones hold roughly 3%. This specimen consisted of PBMCs from the stem cell graft donor, obtained from the stem cell graft. Every receptor here comes from a human donor who donated a stem cell graft to a child with Wiskott-Aldrich syndrome. The CDR3 runs from the conserved cysteine through the conserved F or W. A D gene is named only where the DNA matches it firmly. A clone size is listed for some rows: how often the clone was seen (once, few, many), or a class if it is expanded.

j_gene,abundance,d_gene,v_gene,CDR3aa,CDR3nt
TRBJ1-5,many,.,TRBV6-2/TRBV6-3,CASKDSSNQPQHF,TGTGCCAGCAAAGACAGTAGCAATCAGCCCCAGCATTTT
TRBJ2-2,.,.,TRBV19,CATANRGTGELFF,TGTGCCACCGCAAACAGAGGCACCGGGGAGCTGTTTTTT
TRBJ2-1,many,.,TRBV28,CASTPGLLNEQFF,TGTGCCAGCACCCCTGGGCTCCTCAATGAGCAGTTCTTC
TRBJ2-7,many,TRBD1,TRBV15,CATGTGGLEQYF,TGTGCCACCGGGACAGGGGGGCTCGAGCAGTACTTC
TRBJ1-2,many,.,TRBV14,CASSQVWQGDYGYTF,TGTGCCAGCAGCCAAGTATGGCAGGGCGACTATGGCTACACCTTC
TRBJ1-4,many,.,TRBV7-2,CASSPRAVNEKLFF,TGTGCCAGCAGCCCCAGGGCTGTTAATGAAAAACTGTTTTTT
TRBJ1-4,many,.,TRBV20-1,CSARDYDEKLFF,TGCAGTGCTAGAGACTACGATGAAAAACTGTTTTTT
TRBJ2-5,many,.,TRBV6-6,CASSYTLIETQYF,TGTGCCAGCAGTTACACTCTAATTGAGACCCAGTACTTC
TRBJ2-1,many,.,TRBV6-2/TRBV6-3,CASSYSEVGNEQFF,TGTGCCAGCAGTTACTCGGAGGTAGGCAATGAGCAGTTCTTC
TRBJ1-1,many,TRBD1,TRBV29-1,CSGGQGGEAFF,TGCAGCGGTGGACAGGGCGGTGAAGCTTTCTTT
TRBJ2-7,.,.,TRBV18,CASSPRDTALEQYF,TGTGCCAGCTCACCAAGGGACACCGCATTAGAGCAGTACTTC
TRBJ2-1,.,.,TRBV25-1,CASSEFVAGTYNEQFF,TGTGCCAGCAGTGAATTCGTGGCGGGAACTTACAATGAGCAGTTCTTC
TRBJ2-5,many,.,TRBV20-1,CSQKGQETQYF,TGCAGTCAAAAGGGGCAAGAGACCCAGTACTTC
TRBJ2-2,many,TRBD1,TRBV6-2/TRBV6-3,CASSFTGVANTGELFF,TGTGCCAGCAGTTTTACAGGGGTGGCGAACACCGGGGAGCTGTTTTTT
TRBJ1-2,.,.,TRBV7-2,CASSLGVANYGYTF,TGTGCCAGCAGCTTAGGGGTAGCTAACTATGGCTACACCTTC
TRBJ1-5,many,.,TRBV6-5,CASSYSGGAGQPQHF,TGTGCCAGCAGTTACTCGGGGGGCGCGGGTCAGCCCCAGCATTTT
TRBJ2-7,many,.,TRBV18,CASSPPTEYEQYF,TGTGCCAGCTCACCCCCGACAGAGTACGAGCAGTACTTC
TRBJ2-2,many,.,TRBV5-1,CASSLQLGTGELFF,TGCGCCAGCAGCTTGCAGCTAGGCACCGGGGAGCTGTTTTTT
TRBJ2-5,many,.,TRBV11-2,CASSLGRETQYF,TGTGCCAGCAGCTTAGGGAGGGAGACCCAGTACTTC
TRBJ2-7,many,.,TRBV29-1,CSVRLTRYNEQYF,TGCAGCGTTCGGCTTACTAGATACAACGAGCAGTACTTC
TRBJ2-1,few,TRBD1,TRBV20-1,CCARDIGQGNYNEQFF,TGCTGTGCTAGAGATATAGGACAGGGGAACTACAATGAGCAGTTCTTC
TRBJ1-1,few,.,TRBV7-9,CASSLNGMNTEAFF,TGTGCCAGCAGCTTAAACGGCATGAACACTGAAGCTTTCTTT
TRBJ2-3,many,TRBD1,TRBV6-5,CASRRDRVYSTDTQYF,TGTGCCAGCAGAAGGGACAGGGTGTATAGCACAGATACGCAGTATTTT
TRBJ2-5,many,TRBD2,TRBV12-3/TRBV12-4,CASRLGTSDTKTQYF,TGTGCCAGCAGGTTAGGGACTAGCGATACGAAGACCCAGTACTTC
TRBJ2-7,few,.,TRBV7-9,CASSPATEYYEQYF,TGTGCCAGCAGCCCGGCGACAGAATACTACGAGCAGTACTTC
TRBJ1-2,many,TRBD1,TRBV20-1,CSARQTGSNGYTF,TGCAGTGCTAGGCAGACAGGGAGTAATGGCTACACCTTC
TRBJ2-2,many,.,TRBV12-3/TRBV12-4,CASSPGVRGNTGELFF,TGTGCCAGCAGCCCCGGGGTCAGGGGGAACACCGGGGAGCTGTTTTTT
TRBJ1-5,many,.,TRBV10-3,CAISESGGNQPQHF,TGTGCCATCAGTGAGTCGGGGGGCAATCAGCCCCAGCATTTT
TRBJ2-3,many,.,TRBV29-1,CSVDESTDTQYF,TGCAGCGTCGATGAGAGCACAGATACGCAGTATTTT
TRBJ2-1,many,.,TRBV5-1,CASSLQAVENEQFF,TGCGCCAGCAGCCTCCAGGCCGTAGAAAATGAGCAGTTCTTC
TRBJ2-1,many,.,TRBV20-1,CSARAATKSYNEQFF,TGCAGTGCTAGGGCGGCCACCAAGTCCTACAATGAGCAGTTCTTC
TRBJ2-7,.,TRBD1,TRBV10-3,CAISLQGAEQYF,TGTGCCATCAGTTTACAGGGGGCCGAGCAGTACTTC
TRBJ2-7,few,TRBD2,TRBV30,CASGGRSYEQYF,TGTGCCTCGGGAGGGAGGTCCTACGAGCAGTACTTC
TRBJ2-5,many,TRBD1,TRBV5-1,CASSLQGAETQYF,TGCGCCAGCAGCTTGCAGGGGGCTGAGACCCAGTACTTC
TRBJ2-5,few,.,TRBV5-1,CASSSLAGDQETQYF,TGCGCCAGCAGCTCCCTGGCAGGGGACCAAGAGACCCAGTACTTC
TRBJ1-5,few,.,TRBV12-3/TRBV12-4,CASSLALGNQPQHF,TGTGCCAGCAGTTTAGCGCTGGGAAATCAGCCCCAGCATTTT
TRBJ2-2,few,TRBD1,TRBV5-1,CASNPDRGSTGELFF,TGCGCCAGCAACCCGGACAGGGGATCGACGGGGGAGCTGTTTTTT
TRBJ2-7,many,TRBD1,TRBV29-1,CSVEGTGGSSYEQYF,TGCAGCGTGGAAGGGACAGGGGGGTCCTCCTACGAGCAGTACTTC
TRBJ2-7,many,.,TRBV12-3/TRBV12-4,CASSTQGASSYEQYF,TGTGCCAGCAGTACACAGGGTGCCTCCTCCTACGAGCAGTACTTC
TRBJ1-5,few,.,TRBV7-9,CASSGRGQPQHF,TGTGCCAGCAGCGGCCGGGGTCAGCCCCAGCATTTT
TRBJ2-1,many,TRBD2,TRBV19,CASSISRREGLTYNEQFF,TGTGCCAGTAGTATTTCAAGGCGGGAGGGCTTAACCTACAATGAGCAGTTCTTC
TRBJ2-1,many,.,TRBV6-2/TRBV6-3,CASSYSAITPHNEQFF,TGTGCCAGCAGTTACTCCGCCATTACCCCACACAATGAGCAGTTCTTC